A single TCR beta chain is shown here with its context. Authors' analysis steps: Nucleated cell counts were estimated from reference gene primer amplification. The method was immunoSEQ multiplex PCR; TCRdb's version includes in-frame clones alone and lacks a portion of them. D and trimming come from the DNA, and the V and J calls and clone size come from that table. In the table there are 250,000 to 350,000 clones, about 84% of which are singletons. CDR1 SGHVS and CDR2 FQNEAQ come from the germline V gene. The CDR3 sequence is 16 residues long. V shed 2 bases, J shed 6 bases, and the junction held 4 bases outside the gene matches. The data stem from a study of blood T cell repertoires in COVID-19. Study overall: Sites across the United States, Italy and Spain contributed samples from acute and convalescent COVID-19.

The material sequenced was peripheral blood. V and J are TRBV7-8 and TRBJ2-1; 13 nucleotides align to TRBD2. The origin of this receptor is a woman in her fifties or sixties with acute or convalescent COVID-19. CDR3 nucleotides: TGTGCCAGCAGCTTAATCGGGACTAGCGGGACCAATGAGCAGTTCTTC. Translation gives CASSLIGTSGTNEQFF.